The source of this T cell receptor beta chain is a study of PD-L1 blockade in urothelial cancer. Study information: In the patient group, most of the roughly 30 were males with bladder-origin urothelial cancer. Blood underwent analysis 3 weeks (second dose) and 6 weeks after treatment began.

Assay: immunoSEQ multiplex PCR; the TCRdb copy retains only in-frame clones and omits some. The repertoire holds some 71,000 clones, around four fifths seen once, with about 7.4% in the top ten. Time point of the sample: pretreatment peripheral blood. This CDR3 is 17 amino acids long. V was clipped by 5 bases and J by 5 bases, with 22 bases between them. CDR1 is LNHNV, CDR2 YYDKDF, per germline (reference sequence). This clonotype was sampled from a man in his forties with urothelial cancer. The sample was PBMCs, taken around atezolizumab (anti-PD-L1) treatment. The chain has TRBV15 and TRBJ1-5; a possible D gene is TRBD1 (6 bases). The DNA for the CDR3 is TGTGCCACCAGCGAGTCACCCCTAGGGGGGGTGCATCAGCCCCAGCATTTT. Its protein is CATSESPLGGVHQPQHF.